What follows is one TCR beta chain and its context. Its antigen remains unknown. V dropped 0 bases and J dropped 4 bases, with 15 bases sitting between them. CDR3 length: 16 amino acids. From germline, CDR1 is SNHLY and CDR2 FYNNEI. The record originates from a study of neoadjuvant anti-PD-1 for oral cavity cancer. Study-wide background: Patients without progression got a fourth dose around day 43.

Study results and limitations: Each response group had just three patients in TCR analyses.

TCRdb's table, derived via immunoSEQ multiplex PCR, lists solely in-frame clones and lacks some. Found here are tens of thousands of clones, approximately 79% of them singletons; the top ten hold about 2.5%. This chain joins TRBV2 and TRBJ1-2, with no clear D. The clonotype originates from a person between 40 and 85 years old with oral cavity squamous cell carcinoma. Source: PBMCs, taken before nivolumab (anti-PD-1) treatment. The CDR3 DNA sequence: TGTGCCAGCAGTGAAGCGCTTAATGGGGTTCTCTATGGCTACACCTTC. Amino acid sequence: CASSEALNGVLYGYTF.